One and the same sample provided the 2 T cell receptor beta chains below, sequenced in a study of response to subunit inactivated influenza vaccine. TCRdb independently ran MiXCR on the RT-PCR reads; one entry per CDR3 protein. The sample includes about 700,000 distinct CDR3 sequences, 15% to 19% of them seen just once. The sequenced sample was PBMCs from blood, obtained approximately 13 days after vaccination. These receptors all come from a man aged 50-59 years who received an inactivated influenza vaccine.

There are a few counts of this clonotype. The CDR3 is CASSQQGYGGEKLFF. CDR3 DNA sequence: TGTGCCAGCAGCCAACAGGGATACGGTGGTGAAAAACTGTTTTTT. The chain links TRBV3-1 to TRBJ1-4, with a possible D match to TRBD1 (5 bases). V lost 2 bases and J lost 7, with 14 bases in between. This CDR3 has 15 residues. CDR1 and CDR2 from the germline V gene are LGHDT and YNNKEL (reference sequence).

This clonotype was found a few times. V and J are TRBV29-1 and TRBJ1-5, with 9 bases matching TRBD1. The V segment lost 3 bases and the J segment 0 bases; nucleotides outside the gene matches: 3. Germline V gene data show CDR1 as SQVTM and CDR2 as ANQGSEA. The CDR3 spans 15 residues. The CDR3 nucleotides read TGCAGCGTTGAGACAGGGGGTTCTAGCAATCAGCCCCAGCATTTT. This sequence encodes CSVETGGSSNQPQHF.